This TCR beta chain was sequenced during a study of T cells after yellow fever vaccination. This CDR3 has 12 residues. The V gene end was trimmed by 5 bases and the J gene end by 7 bases; junction bases not matched to a gene: 2. TCRdb called the 5' RACE reads again in MiXCR, with one record for every CDR3 protein. This table has 400,000 or so distinct CDR3 sequences, 18% appearing once. The starting material was PBMCs, obtained before the yellow fever booster vaccination. The clonotype comes from a man in his late teens or twenties who received the YFV17D yellow fever vaccine. This chain uses TRBV12-3 or TRBV12-4 with TRBJ1-5; 7 positions agree with TRBD1. In nucleotides, the CDR3 is TGTGCCAGCAGTACGGGACAGCAGCCCCAGCATTTT. It yields the protein CASSTGQQPQHF.